These 18 T cell receptor beta chains were all obtained from the same sample, sequenced in a study of T cell responses to AZD1222 COVID-19 vaccine. The assay was immunoSEQ multiplex PCR, and TCRdb's table has in-frame clones only and misses some. The sample has approximately 200,000 clones, 90% to 95% seen once; the top ten hold more than 0.8%. Material: peripheral blood, obtained 28 days after the second AZD1222 dose. These receptors all stem from an adult who received the AZD1222 COVID-19 vaccine.

The chain carries TRBV5-6 and TRBJ2-7; D is unclear. Looked up from germline, CDR1 is SGHDT and CDR2 is YYEEEE. V was cut by 4 bases and J by 4 bases, with 18 bases left in between. The CDR3 is 15 amino acids. CDR3 protein: CASSQAPTGSYEQYF. In DNA, the CDR3 is TGTGCCAGCAGCCAGGCCCCCACCGGAAGTTACGAGCAGTACTTC.

The V call is TRBV7-3, the J call TRBJ1-1; D is ambiguous. Per germline, CDR1 SGHTA and CDR2 FQGTGA. Trimming cost V 0 bases and J 6 bases, with 8 bases left between them. The CDR3 extends over 13 amino acids. This CDR3 is CASSLTRGPEAFF. CDR3 nucleotide sequence: TGTGCCAGCAGCTTAACGCGAGGCCCTGAAGCTTTCTTT.

This chain links TRBV4-1 with TRBJ2-2; D is unclear. This CDR3 comprises 15 residues. Germline CDR1 is MGHRA and CDR2 is YSYEKL. Trimming took 3 bases from V and 0 from J, leaving 8 bases between them. CDR3 residues: CASSHNKANTGELFF. The CDR3, as DNA: TGCGCCAGCAGCCACAACAAAGCGAACACCGGGGAGCTGTTTTTT.

The chain links TRBV16 to TRBJ2-3; TRBD1 might be the D (5 bases). The V end lost 2 bases, the J end lost 1 base, and 13 bases lay between the germline ends. Germline CDR1 KGHSY, CDR2 FQNENV. The CDR3 length is 16 residues. DNA of the CDR3: TGTGCCAGCAGCCAAAATCCCTTAGGGGGCACAGATACGCAGTATTTT. As protein: CASSQNPLGGTDTQYF.

This chain links TRBV19 with TRBJ1-1, with D possibly TRBD1 on 6 matching bases. With 8 bases removed from V and 5 bases from J, the gap between germline ends came to 18 bases. Germline assignment: CDR1 LNHDA and CDR2 SQIVND (reference sequence). This CDR3 is 14 amino acids long. The CDR3 protein is CASRDSRGWTEAFF. CDR3 DNA sequence: TGTGCCAGTCGAGACTCCAGGGGTTGGACTGAAGCTTTCTTT.

J is TRBJ1-1 and V is TRBV12-3 or TRBV12-4; 8 positions agree with TRBD1. The ends lost 7 bases at V and 7 bases at J; junction bases unmatched: 5. There are 12 residues in the CDR3. CDR3 in amino acids: CASIQGAGEAFF. The CDR3 DNA follows: TGTGCCAGCATTCAGGGGGCCGGTGAAGCTTTCTTT.

V is TRBV9 and J is TRBJ1-5; 7 positions match TRBD1. This CDR3 contains 14 residues. The V and J ends lost 0 bases and 6 bases, in that order; junction bases with no gene match: 3. The germline V gene encodes CDR1 SGDLS and CDR2 YYNGEE. The CDR3 loop reads CASSVGQGGQPQHF. DNA for the CDR3: TGTGCCAGCAGCGTAGGACAGGGCGGTCAGCCCCAGCATTTT.

This clone was observed a single time. V usage is TRBV28 and J usage is TRBJ1-3; 7 positions match TRBD1. V shed 8 bases and J 3 bases; nucleotides not matched to a gene: 19. Per germline, CDR1 MDHEN and CDR2 SYDVKM. CDR3 length: 18 residues. The CDR3 sequence is CASVRRQGFVLSGNTIYF. The CDR3 bases are TGTGCCAGCGTCAGGAGACAGGGTTTCGTATTAAGTGGAAACACCATATATTTT.

The rearrangement links TRBV29-1 to TRBJ2-3; 7 bases align to TRBD1. The length of the CDR3 is 13 residues. Germline V lookup: CDR1 SQVTM, CDR2 ANQGSEA. CDR3 sequence reads: CIVQGFGADTQYF. CDR3 coding DNA: TGCATCGTACAGGGGTTTGGGGCAGATACGCAGTATTTT.

The chain recombines TRBV9 with TRBJ2-2, with TRBD1 as a possible D gene (6 bases). The CDR3 has 15 amino acids. Germline CDR1 SGDLS, CDR2 YYNGEE. V dropped 2 bases and J dropped 4 bases, with 12 bases sitting between them. This CDR3 reads CASSVAQGATGELFF. CDR3 nucleotides: TGTGCCAGCAGCGTGGCACAGGGTGCCACCGGGGAGCTGTTTTTT. Looking up the rest from reference TRBV9 and TRBJ2-2 gives the full variable domain: DSGVTQTPKHLITATGQRVTLRCSPRSGDLSVYWYQQSLDQGLQFLIQYYNGEERAKGNILERFSAQQFPDLHSELNLSSLELGDSALYFCASSVAQGATGELFFGEGSRLTVL.

The chain combines TRBV6-5 with TRBJ1-2; no firm D call. The CDR3 is 13 amino acids. V was cut by 2 bases and J by 7 bases, with 11 bases left in between. Germline V gene data show CDR1 as MNHEY and CDR2 as SVGAGI. In DNA, the CDR3 is TGTGCCAGCAGTTACGGCTCCCGAGCTGGCTACACCTTC. Residues: CASSYGSRAGYTF.

This clone has just one count. V is TRBV5-4 and J is TRBJ2-2; TRBD2 matches 9 bases. Germline V lookup: CDR1 SGHNT, CDR2 YYREEE (reference sequence). This CDR3 is 16 amino acids long. Trimming cost V 0 bases and J 4 bases; bases outside gene matches: 4. The CDR3: CASSLVAGAFTGELFF. DNA for the CDR3: TGTGCCAGCAGCTTGGTAGCGGGGGCGTTCACCGGGGAGCTGTTTTTT.

The chain carries TRBV5-6 and TRBJ1-2; no definite D call. The V gene lost 4 bases and the J gene lost 5 bases, with 6 bases spanning the gap. The CDR3 consists of 11 residues. Germline CDR1 is SGHDT and CDR2 is YYEEEE. As DNA, the CDR3 is TGTGCCAGCAGCCGGGAGTATGGCTACACCTTC. Protein product: CASSREYGYTF.

The chain couples TRBV6-2 or TRBV6-3 to TRBJ2-5, with 7 positions matching TRBD2. The trim removed 5 bases at V and 2 bases at J, leaving 5 bases unmatched. The CDR3 contains 14 residues. Germline values: CDR1 MNHEY, CDR2 SVGEGT. The CDR3 DNA reads TGTGCCAGCAGTGCCGGAGCGGGGCAAGAGACCCAGTACTTC. Amino acids: CASSAGAGQETQYF.

V and J are TRBV6-5 and TRBJ1-1; D is unresolved. The germline gives CDR1 MNHEY, CDR2 SVGAGI. The CDR3 loop spans 12 amino acids. The germline V and J ends were trimmed by 4 bases and 10 bases, with 13 bases remaining between them. CDR3 coding DNA: TGTGCCAGCAGTTCCGGCGGGTGGACAGCTTTCTTT. It encodes CASSSGGWTAFF.

The V and J genes are TRBV29-1 and TRBJ2-1, with 7 positions matching TRBD1. CDR3 length: 13 amino acids. Unmatched junction bases numbered 12, after V lost 1 base and J lost 15 bases. CDR1 SQVTM and CDR2 ANQGSEA come from the germline V gene. This CDR3 is CSVEGDSRTVRFF. The CDR3 DNA sequence: TGCAGCGTTGAAGGGGACAGCCGGACAGTTCGGTTCTTC.

The chain recombines TRBV6-1 with TRBJ1-1; D may be TRBD1 (5 bases). The CDR3 extends over 15 amino acids. V gave up 2 bases and J gave up 4 bases, with 14 bases separating them. Germline CDR1 is MNHNS and CDR2 is SASEGT. CDR3 loop: CASSERDFRGTEAFF. DNA for the CDR3: TGTGCCAGCAGTGAACGGGACTTTAGAGGCACTGAAGCTTTCTTT.

This clone is a singleton in its sample. This chain links TRBV2 with TRBJ1-1, with TRBD1 matching 10 bases. In germline, CDR1 is SNHLY, CDR2 FYNNEI. The CDR3 length is 14 residues. Germline trimming cut 6 bases from V and 2 bases from J; bases unmatched to any gene: 3. The CDR3 loop is CASRDRGGNTEAFF. The CDR3 nucleotides read TGTGCCAGCAGGGACAGGGGGGGAAACACTGAAGCTTTCTTT.